One sample yielded the 15 T cell receptor beta chains listed below, sequenced in a study of T cells in Graves' hyperthyroidism and ophthalmopathy. The TCR beta CDR3 regions underwent amplification using RNA transcripts as the source. During a first-round RT-PCR of the TCR CDR3, the HTBI primer set was used. One entry per CDR3 protein results from TCRdb running MiXCR on the multiplex PCR reads. The sample carries roughly 700,000 distinct CDR3 sequences, about 35% recorded once. Sequenced material: blood. All receptors derive from a woman in her forties with Graves' hyperthyroidism.

In this sample, this clonotype turned up many times. The chain joins TRBV4-3 to TRBJ1-2; D is ambiguous. The germline V gene encodes CDR1 LGHNA and CDR2 YSLEER. Trimming removed 1 base at V and 4 bases at J, with 7 bases between. The CDR3 extends over 13 amino acids. Written as DNA, the CDR3 is TGCGCCAGCAGCCAAGTTTCTGGCTATGGCTACACCTTC. It encodes CASSQVSGYGYTF.

This chain links TRBV29-1 with TRBJ1-1, with a weak D call TRBD1 (5 bases). This CDR3 contains 10 residues. The V end lost 8 bases, the J end lost 7 bases, and 11 bases lay between the germline ends. Looked up from germline, CDR1 is SQVTM and CDR2 is ANQGSEA. The DNA for the CDR3 is TGCAGCCCGCATCAGGGTGAAGCTTTCTTT. Protein product: CSPHQGEAFF. Combining the CDR3 with reference TRBV29-1 and TRBJ1-1 gives the whole variable domain SAVISQKPSRDICQRGTSLTIQCQVDSQVTMMFWYRQQPGQSLTLIATANQGSEATYESGFVIDKFPISRPNLTFSTLTVSNMSPEDSSIYLCSPHQGEAFFGQGTRLTVV.

The sample holds many counts of this clonotype. The J gene is TRBJ2-5, the V gene TRBV6-5, with 11 bases lining up with TRBD1. CDR3 length equals 15 residues. V lost 4 bases to trimming and J lost 1 base; unmatched junction nucleotides: 2. Germline-derived CDR1 and CDR2 are MNHEY and SVGAGI. CDR3 nucleotides: TGTGCCAGCAGTTGGACAGGGGGCATCCAAGAGACCCAGTACTTC. Amino acid sequence: CASSWTGGIQETQYF.

A single count supports this clonotype. The CDR3 loop reads CAISATYPYEQFF. The CDR3 nucleotides read TGTGCCATCAGTGCCACGTACCCCTATGAGCAGTTCTTC. The rearrangement joins TRBV10-3 to TRBJ2-1; unclear D gene. The V gene lost 4 bases and the J gene lost 8 bases, with 12 bases spanning the gap. The CDR3 has 13 residues. CDR1 is ENHRY and CDR2 is SYGVKD in the germline V gene.

This clonotype appeared many times. The chain links TRBV9 to TRBJ1-3; no reliable D call. This CDR3 is built from 12 residues. The V end was cut by 0 bases, the J end by 8 bases, with 6 bases between. CDR1 SGDLS and CDR2 YYNGEE come from the germline V gene. The CDR3: CASSVDGDTIYF. Here the CDR3 DNA reads TGTGCCAGCAGCGTAGATGGGGACACCATATATTTT. Together with reference TRBV9 and TRBJ1-3, the CDR3 gives the full variable domain: DSGVTQTPKHLITATGQRVTLRCSPRSGDLSVYWYQQSLDQGLQFLIQYYNGEERAKGNILERFSAQQFPDLHSELNLSSLELGDSALYFCASSVDGDTIYFGEGSWLTVV.

This clonotype was seen a handful of times. The chain carries TRBV7-3 and TRBJ2-7; 8 nucleotides agree with TRBD1. The J segment lost 7 bases and the V segment lost 0 bases, leaving 5 bases of the junction unmatched. Germline lookup yields CDR1 SGHTA and CDR2 FQGTGA. The CDR3 sequence is 14 residues long. CDR3 sequence reads: CASSLTQGAREQYF. The CDR3 nucleotides read TGTGCCAGCAGCTTAACCCAGGGGGCGAGGGAGCAGTACTTC. Supplemented by reference TRBV7-3 and TRBJ2-7, the full variable domain reads GAGVSQTPSNKVTEKGKYVELRCDPISGHTALYWYRQSLGQGPEFLIYFQGTGAADDSGLPNDRFFAVRPEGSVSTLKIQRTERGDSAVYLCASSLTQGAREQYFGPGTRLTVT.

CDR3 DNA sequence: TGTGCCAGCAGCTTAGGGTCTCATTCACCCCTCCACTTT. It yields the protein CASSLGSHSPLHF. The chain employs TRBV7-8 and TRBJ1-6, with D unclear. V lost 1 base, J lost 8 bases, and 6 bases lay in between. The CDR3 runs to 13 residues. Germline values: CDR1 SGHVS, CDR2 FQNEAQ. Variable domain in full (rest from reference TRBV7-8 and TRBJ1-6): GAGVSQSPRYKVAKRGQDVALRCDPISGHVSLFWYQQALGQGPEFLTYFQNEAQLDKSGLPSDRFFAERPEGSVSTLKIQRTQQEDSAVYLCASSLGSHSPLHFGNGTRLTVT.

The chain joins TRBV4-3 to TRBJ1-2; TRBD1 agrees at 9 bases. The CDR3 runs to 17 residues. V trimming: 0 bases; J trimming: 6 bases; junction bases outside the gene matches: 11. CDR1 LGHNA and CDR2 YSLEER come from the germline V gene. CDR3 in DNA: TGCGCCAGCAGCCAAGATTGGGGGACAGGGTGGAAAAATGGCTACACCTTC. It yields the protein CASSQDWGTGWKNGYTF.

In this sample, this clonotype turned up a few times. This chain joins TRBV5-4 and TRBJ1-2; D is unclear. Trimming cost V 9 bases and J 7 bases, with 19 bases left between them. The germline gives CDR1 SGHNT, CDR2 YYREEE (reference sequence). CDR3 length: 13 residues. The CDR3 DNA follows: TGTGCCACCGGAACACTCGGTGGTGGTGGCTACACCTTC. Amino acid sequence: CATGTLGGGGYTF. The full variable domain, in which reference TRBV5-4 and TRBJ1-2 provide the parts outside the CDR3, is ETGVTQSPTHLIKTRGQQVTLRCSSQSGHNTVSWYQQALGQGPQFIFQYYREEENGRGNFPPRFSGLQFPNYSSELNVNALELDDSALYLCATGTLGGGGYTFGSGTRLTVV.

At least ten counts were recorded for this clonotype. V is TRBV29-1 and J is TRBJ1-2, with TRBD1 identical over 8 bases. CDR1 and CDR2 from the germline V gene are SQVTM and ANQGSEA. The CDR3 loop spans 13 amino acids. Trimming at V came to 4 bases and at J to 4 bases, leaving 5 bases not matched to a gene. CDR3 protein: CSVVSDRGYGYTF. The DNA for the CDR3 is TGCAGCGTTGTTTCCGACAGGGGCTATGGCTACACCTTC.

This clonotype has only a few counts. This chain joins TRBV12-3 or TRBV12-4 and TRBJ2-2, with 13 bases that match TRBD2. Losses at the gene ends were 7 bases for V and 5 bases for J; bases not matched to a gene: 16. CDR3 length: 19 residues. CDR3 sequence (DNA): TGTGCCAGCATCCTTCCGACTAGCGGGGGGTCAGGGGAGACCGGGGAGCTGTTTTTT. Amino acid sequence: CASILPTSGGSGETGELFF.

This chain connects TRBV11-2 to TRBJ2-7; D may be TRBD1 (5 bases). This CDR3 spans 13 amino acids. V lost 10 bases and J 3 bases, leaving 16 bases between the germline ends. The germline V gene encodes CDR1 SGHAT and CDR2 FQNNGV. CDR3 in amino acids: CATGQGLVYEQYF. CDR3 in DNA: TGTGCCACCGGACAAGGCCTAGTCTACGAGCAGTACTTC.

About this clonotype itself: A read error is likely, as this CDR3 ends without the conserved phenylalanine or tryptophan. The chain employs TRBV20-1 and TRBJ1-6; D may be TRBD1 (5 bases). The germline V gene has CDR1 DFQATT and CDR2 SNEGSKA (reference sequence). CDR3 length: 15 residues. The V gene lost 7 bases and the J gene lost 0 bases, with 13 bases spanning the gap. The CDR3 reads CSVGTTSSYNSPLHL. CDR3 DNA sequence: TGCAGTGTCGGGACGACCAGCTCCTATAATTCACCCCTCCACTTG.

Turning to this clonotype: A read error may account for a junction end that differs from germline. The V and J genes are TRBV7-2 and TRBJ1-4; maybe TRBD1 (5 bases). Germline loops: CDR1 SGHTA, CDR2 FQGNSA. This CDR3 is built from 14 residues. In nucleotides, the CDR3 is TGCGCCAGCAGCCAACCAGGGCGGAATGAAAAACTGTTTTTT. Encoded protein: CASSQPGRNEKLFF.

This chain links TRBV7-2 with TRBJ1-5, with TRBD1 as a possible D gene (5 bases). With 5 bases removed from V and 0 bases from J, the gap between germline ends came to 14 bases. CDR3 size: 16 residues. Per germline, CDR1 SGHTA and CDR2 FQGNSA. CDR3 sequence reads: CASSEAGTDSNQPQHF. CDR3 bases: TGTGCCAGCAGCGAGGCCGGGACGGATAGCAATCAGCCCCAGCATTTT. The variable domain in full, completed from reference TRBV7-2 and TRBJ1-5, reads GAGVSQSPSNKVTEKGKDVELRCDPISGHTALYWYRQSLGQGLEFLIYFQGNSAPDKSGLPSDRFSAERTGGSVSTLTIQRTQQEDSAVYLCASSEAGTDSNQPQHFGDGTRLSIL.